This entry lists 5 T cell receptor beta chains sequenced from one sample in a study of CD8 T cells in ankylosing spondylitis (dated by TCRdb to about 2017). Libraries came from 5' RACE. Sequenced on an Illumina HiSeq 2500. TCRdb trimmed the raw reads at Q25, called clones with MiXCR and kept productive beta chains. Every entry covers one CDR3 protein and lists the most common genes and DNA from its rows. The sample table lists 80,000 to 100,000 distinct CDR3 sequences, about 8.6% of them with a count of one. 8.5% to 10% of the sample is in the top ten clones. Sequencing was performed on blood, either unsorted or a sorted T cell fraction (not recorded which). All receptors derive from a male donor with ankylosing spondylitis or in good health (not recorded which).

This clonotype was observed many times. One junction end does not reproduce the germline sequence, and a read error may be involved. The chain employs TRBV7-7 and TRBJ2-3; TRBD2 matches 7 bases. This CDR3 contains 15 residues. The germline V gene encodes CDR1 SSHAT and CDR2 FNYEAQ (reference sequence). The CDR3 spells CASSTGLGRADTQYF. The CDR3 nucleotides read TGTGCTAGCAGCACGGGATTGGGGAGGGCAGATACGCAGTATTTT.

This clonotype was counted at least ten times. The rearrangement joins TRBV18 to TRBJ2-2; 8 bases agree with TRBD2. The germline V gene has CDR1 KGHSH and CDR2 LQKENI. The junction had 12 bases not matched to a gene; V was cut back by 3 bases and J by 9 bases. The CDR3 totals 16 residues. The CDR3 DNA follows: TGTGCCAGCTCACCTGGAGAAGCGGGAGTAAAGCGGGAGCTGTTTTTT. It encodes CASSPGEAGVKRELFF.

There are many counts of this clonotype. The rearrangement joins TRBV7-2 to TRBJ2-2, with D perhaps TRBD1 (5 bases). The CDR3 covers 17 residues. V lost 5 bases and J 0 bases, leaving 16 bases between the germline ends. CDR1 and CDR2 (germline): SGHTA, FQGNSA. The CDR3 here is CASSPNHRRANTGELFF. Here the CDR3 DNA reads TGTGCCAGCAGCCCGAACCACAGGCGAGCGAACACCGGGGAGCTGTTTTTT. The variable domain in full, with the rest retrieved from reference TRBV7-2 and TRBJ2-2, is GAGVSQSPSNKVTEKGKDVELRCDPISGHTALYWYRQSLGQGLEFLIYFQGNSAPDKSGLPSDRFSAERTGGSVSTLTIQRTQQEDSAVYLCASSPNHRRANTGELFFGEGSRLTVL.

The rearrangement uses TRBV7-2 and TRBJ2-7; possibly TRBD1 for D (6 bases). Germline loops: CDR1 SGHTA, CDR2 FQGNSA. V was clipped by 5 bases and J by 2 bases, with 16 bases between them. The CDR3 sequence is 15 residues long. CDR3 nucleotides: TGTGCCAGCAGCCACGGACAGAAACAGACCTACGAGCAGTACTTC. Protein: CASSHGQKQTYEQYF.

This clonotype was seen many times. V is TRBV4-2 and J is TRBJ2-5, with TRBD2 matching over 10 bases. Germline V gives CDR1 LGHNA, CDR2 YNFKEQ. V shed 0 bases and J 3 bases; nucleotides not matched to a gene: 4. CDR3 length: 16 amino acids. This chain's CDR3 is CASSQDLAGAKETQYF. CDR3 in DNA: TGTGCCAGCAGCCAAGACCTAGCGGGAGCGAAAGAGACCCAGTACTTC.